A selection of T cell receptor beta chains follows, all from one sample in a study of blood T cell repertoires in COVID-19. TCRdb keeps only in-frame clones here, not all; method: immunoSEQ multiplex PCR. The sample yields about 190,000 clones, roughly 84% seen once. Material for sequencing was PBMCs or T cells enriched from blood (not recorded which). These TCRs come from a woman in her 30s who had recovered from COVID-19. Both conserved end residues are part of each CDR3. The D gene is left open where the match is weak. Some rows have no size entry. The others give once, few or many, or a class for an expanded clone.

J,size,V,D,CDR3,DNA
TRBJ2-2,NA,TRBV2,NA,CASSGGHYTGELFF,TGTGCCAGCAGTGGGGGACATTACACCGGGGAGCTGTTTTTT
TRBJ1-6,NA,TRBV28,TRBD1,CASSNPGTVNNSPLHF,TGTGCCAGCAGTAACCCCGGGACAGTCAATAATTCACCCCTCCACTTT
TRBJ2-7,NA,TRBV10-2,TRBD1,CASRSDRTYEQYF,TGCGCCAGCAGATCGGACAGGACCTACGAGCAGTACTTC
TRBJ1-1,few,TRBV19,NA,CASSIARGNTEAFF,TGTGCCAGTAGTATCGCCAGGGGAAACACTGAAGCTTTCTTT
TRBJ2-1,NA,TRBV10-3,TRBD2,CAIQLAGGNEQFF,TGTGCCATCCAACTAGCGGGAGGGAATGAGCAGTTCTTC
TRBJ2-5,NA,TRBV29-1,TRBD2,CSVDPASGGETQYF,TGCAGCGTTGACCCGGCTAGCGGGGGTGAGACCCAGTACTTC
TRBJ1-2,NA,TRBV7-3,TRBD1,CASSQTQGSNYGYTF,TGTGCCAGCAGTCAAACACAGGGGTCTAACTATGGCTACACCTTC
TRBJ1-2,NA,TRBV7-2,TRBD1,CASSYDRVNAGYTF,TGTGCCAGCAGTTATGACAGGGTAAACGCTGGCTACACCTTC
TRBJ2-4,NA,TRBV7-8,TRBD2,CASSQGGGRNIQYF,TGTGCCAGCAGCCAGGGCGGGGGGCGGAACATTCAGTACTTC
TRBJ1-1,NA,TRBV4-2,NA,CASSQREEDEAFF,TGTGCCAGCAGCCAGAGGGAAGAGGATGAAGCTTTCTTT
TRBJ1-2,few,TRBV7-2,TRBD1,CASSSGQGVYGYTF,TGTGCCAGCAGCTCGGGACAGGGGGTCTATGGCTACACCTTC
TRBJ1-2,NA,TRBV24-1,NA,CATSDGTHYGYTF,TGTGCCACCAGTGATGGGACACACTATGGCTACACCTTC
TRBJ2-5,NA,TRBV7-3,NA,CASSRQGRETQYF,TGTGCCAGCAGCCGGCAGGGGCGAGAGACCCAGTACTTC
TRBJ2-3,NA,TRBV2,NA,CASRPTATTDTQYF,TGTGCCAGCAGACCCACCGCGACAACAGATACGCAGTATTTT
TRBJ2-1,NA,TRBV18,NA,CASSPRVGSWEFF,TGTGCCAGCTCACCGCGGGTTGGGAGTTGGGAGTTCTTC
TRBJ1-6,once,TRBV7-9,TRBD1,CASSRDSYNSPLHF,TGTGCCAGCTCTCGGGACAGCTATAATTCACCCCTCCACTTT
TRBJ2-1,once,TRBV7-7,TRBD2,CASSSRLAGGNEQFF,TGTGCTAGCAGCTCCAGACTAGCGGGAGGTAATGAGCAGTTCTTC